This TCR beta chain was sequenced in a study of shared clonotypes between healthy human individuals. General study results and limits: Clonotype sharing across a handful of donors was observed for 5% to 6.5% of naive CD4 clonotypes.

V shed 3 bases and J shed 2 bases, with 10 bases lying between them. This CDR3 spans 14 amino acids. The V gene's germline CDR1 is SNHLY and CDR2 FYNNEI. Notes on this clone: Its specificity is not known.

Profiling relied on immunoSEQ multiplex PCR, and the TCRdb table lists in-frame clones only, not all of them. The sample has millions of clones, 95% seen once. This TCR was sampled from a man younger than 35 in good health. The V call is TRBV2, the J call TRBJ2-5, with a weak D call TRBD2 (5 bases). Material: naive CD4+ T cells sorted from blood. Subset reported: CD45RA+ positively selected. The CDR3 DNA is TGTGCCAGCAGTGAGCGGAGGATGCAAGAGACCCAGTACTTC. Translated: CASSERRMQETQYF.